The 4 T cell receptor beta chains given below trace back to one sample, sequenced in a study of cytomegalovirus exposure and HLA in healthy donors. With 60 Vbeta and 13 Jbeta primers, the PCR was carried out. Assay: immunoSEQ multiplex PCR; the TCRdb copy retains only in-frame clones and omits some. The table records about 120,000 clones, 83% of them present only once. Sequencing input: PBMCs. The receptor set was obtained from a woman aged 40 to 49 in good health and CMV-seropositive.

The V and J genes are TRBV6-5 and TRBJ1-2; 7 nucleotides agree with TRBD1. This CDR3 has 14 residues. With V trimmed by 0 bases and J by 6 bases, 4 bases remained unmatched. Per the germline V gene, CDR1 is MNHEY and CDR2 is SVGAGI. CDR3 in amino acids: CASSYSKTGNGYTF. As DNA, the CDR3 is TGTGCCAGCAGTTACTCGAAGACAGGGAATGGCTACACCTTC.

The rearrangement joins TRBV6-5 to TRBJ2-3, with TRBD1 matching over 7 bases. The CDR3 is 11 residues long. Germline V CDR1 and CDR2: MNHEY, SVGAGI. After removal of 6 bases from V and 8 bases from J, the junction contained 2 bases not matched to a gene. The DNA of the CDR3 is TGTGCCAGCAGGGCAGGGGGTACGCAGTATTTT. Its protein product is CASRAGGTQYF.

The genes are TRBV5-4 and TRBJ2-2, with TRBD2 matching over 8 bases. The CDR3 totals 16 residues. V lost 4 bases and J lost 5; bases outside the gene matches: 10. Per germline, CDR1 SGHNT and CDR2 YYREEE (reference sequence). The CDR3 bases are TGTGCCAGCAGCAAAGGAGGGACTAGAGGAACCGGGGAGCTGTTTTTT. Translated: CASSKGGTRGTGELFF. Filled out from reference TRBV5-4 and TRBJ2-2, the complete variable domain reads ETGVTQSPTHLIKTRGQQVTLRCSSQSGHNTVSWYQQALGQGPQFIFQYYREEENGRGNFPPRFSGLQFPNYSSELNVNALELDDSALYLCASSKGGTRGTGELFFGEGSRLTVL.

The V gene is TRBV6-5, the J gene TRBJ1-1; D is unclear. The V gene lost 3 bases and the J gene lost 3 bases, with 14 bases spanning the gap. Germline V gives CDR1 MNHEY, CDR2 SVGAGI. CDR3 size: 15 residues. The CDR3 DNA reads TGTGCCAGCAGTTATCTCGCCTGGCAGGACACTGAAGCTTTCTTT. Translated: CASSYLAWQDTEAFF.